These T cell receptor beta chains were read from a single sample in a study of Graves' ophthalmopathy and Graves' hyperthyroidism. Using its own MiXCR run on the multiplex PCR reads, TCRdb lists one record per CDR3 protein. The data hold around 660,000 distinct CDR3 sequences, with about 40% observed a single time. Material for sequencing was peripheral blood. These receptors were taken from an adult man with Graves' ophthalmopathy. Each CDR3 is given with its conserved first and last residue. D genes are given only for firm matches. The listing skips clone size in some rows; elsewhere it reads once, few, many or a size class.

clone_size	v_call	cdr3_length	j_call	d_call	cdr3_nt	cdr3_aa
-	TRBV7-2	16	TRBJ1-5	-	TGTGCCAGCAGCCAAGAGAGCAGGAATAGAAATCAGCCCCAGCATTTT	CASSQESRNRNQPQHF
many	TRBV5-1	14	TRBJ1-2	TRBD1	TGCGCCAGCAGCTTGGAGGCCAGGGGGGATGGCTACACCTTC	CASSLEARGDGYTF
-	TRBV7-9	12	TRBJ1-1	-	TGTGCCGCACCAAGGGAAGACACTGAAGCTTTCTTT	CAAPREDTEAFF
-	TRBV10-3	14	TRBJ1-3	TRBD1	TGTGCCATCAGTGGAAGGGGGCTTGGAAACACCATATATTTT	CAISGRGLGNTIYF
-	TRBV10-3	13	TRBJ1-1	TRBD1	TGTGCCAGCAGTCGCGGACAGGGATACGAAGCTTTCTTT	CASSRGQGYEAFF
many	TRBV2	15	TRBJ1-1	TRBD1	TGTGCCAGCAGACCACGACAGGGAGCGAACACTGAAGCTTTCTTT	CASRPRQGANTEAFF
-	TRBV2	11	TRBJ2-3	-	TGTGCCAGCAGCTTTGTAGATACGCAGTATTTT	CASSFVDTQYF
many	TRBV7-6	14	TRBJ1-1	-	TGTGCCAGCAGCCAGAATGGGGTTGACACTGAAGCTTTCTTT	CASSQNGVDTEAFF
many	TRBV19	15	TRBJ1-5	-	TGTGCCAGTAGTATCCGCAGGGGAAGTAATCAGCCCCAGCATTTT	CASSIRRGSNQPQHF
many	TRBV4-2	15	TRBJ2-7	-	TGTGCCAGCAGCCAAGCCTCCGGGACACCCTACGAGCAGTACTTC	CASSQASGTPYEQYF
-	TRBV29-1	15	TRBJ1-2	TRBD1	TGCAGCGTTGAAGAGTGGGGACAGGGAGACTATGGCTACACCTTC	CSVEEWGQGDYGYTF
many	TRBV7-9	16	TRBJ2-5	-	TGTGCCAGCAGCACCAACAGGGACCCCGTGGTAGAGACCCAGTACTTC	CASSTNRDPVVETQYF
-	TRBV7-9	17	TRBJ2-7	-	TGTGCCAGCAGCTTATGGGGTGGACGGGATGATACCTACGAGCAGTACTTC	CASSLWGGRDDTYEQYF
-	TRBV2	15	TRBJ1-2	-	TGTGCCAGCAGTGAAGCTCCGGGGGGGGGCGATGGCTACACCTTC	CASSEAPGGGDGYTF
few	TRBV5-5	15	TRBJ1-1	-	TGTGCCAGCAGCTTGATTCTCGGGGTCTTTCCTGAAGCTTTCTTT	CASSLILGVFPEAFF
-	TRBV9	16	TRBJ1-5	-	TGTGCCAGCAGTGAGGGGGGCTCGCTATCTATGCAGACCCAGCATTTT	CASSEGGSLSMQTQHF
-	TRBV19	19	TRBJ2-6	-	TGTGCCAGTAGTATAGATCCCGGGCCCGCCAGCCGTGGGGCCAACGTCCTGACTTTC	CASSIDPGPASRGANVLTF
few	TRBV12-3/TRBV12-4	14	TRBJ1-2	-	TGTGCCAGCAGATCCGCCGGCGGGGGCGGGGGCTACACCTTC	CASRSAGGGGGYTF
many	TRBV7-9	14	TRBJ1-1	-	TGTGCCAGCAGCTACGGGACTGTGAACACTGAAGCTTTCTTT	CASSYGTVNTEAFF
few	TRBV27	14	TRBJ2-7	TRBD2	TGTGCCAGCAGTTTTGTGGGGGGGACCTACGAGCAGTACTTC	CASSFVGGTYEQYF
-	TRBV10-3	12	TRBJ1-2	-	TGTGCCTGGAGTTACAGCCCTAAAGGCTACACCTTC	CAWSYSPKGYTF
-	TRBV29-1	11	TRBJ2-7	TRBD1	TGCAGCTTGTGGACAGGCTACGAGCAGTACTTC	CSLWTGYEQYF
many	TRBV4-1	15	TRBJ1-2	-	TGCGCCAGCAGCCAAGATTCGCCTTTGGTTGCTGGCTACACCTTC	CASSQDSPLVAGYTF
few	TRBV19	12	TRBJ2-2	-	TGTGCCAGTTGGGCAGTGACCGGGGAGCTGTTTTTT	CASWAVTGELFF
many	TRBV7-6	14	TRBJ2-5	-	TGTGCCAGCAGCTCCACACCGAACCAAGAGACCCAGTACTTC	CASSSTPNQETQYF
-	TRBV7-2	15	TRBJ1-4	TRBD1	TGTGCCAGCAGCTTATCGACAGGGTCTGATGAAAAACTGTTTTTT	CASSLSTGSDEKLFF
-	TRBV11-2	14	TRBJ2-3	-	TGTGCCAGCAGCTTAGTTACTAGCACAGATACGCAGTATTTT	CASSLVTSTDTQYF
-	TRBV11-2	14	TRBJ2-7	TRBD1	TGTGCCAGCAGCTTTAGACAGGGTTTGGACGAGCAGTACTTC	CASSFRQGLDEQYF
many	TRBV7-9	13	TRBJ1-2	TRBD1	TGTGCCAGCAGCGCGGGACAGGCCTATGGCTACACCTTC	CASSAGQAYGYTF
few	TRBV7-9	11	TRBJ2-7	-	TGTGCCAGCAGCTTAGCGGTACGGCAGTACTTC	CASSLAVRQYF
many	TRBV29-1	17	TRBJ2-5	TRBD2	TGCAGCGTTGAAGTCACCCGACTAGCGGGGTACCAAGAGACCCAGTACTTC	CSVEVTRLAGYQETQYF
-	TRBV10-3	15	TRBJ2-7	TRBD2	TGTGCCATCAGTGAGTCGGGGCGGGGGGACTACGAGCAGTACTTC	CAISESGRGDYEQYF
once	TRBV29-1	14	TRBJ2-5	-	TGCAGCGTTGAAGAAGTTTGGGACCAAGAGGGCCAGTACTTC	CSVEEVWDQEGQYF
many	TRBV4-1	16	TRBJ2-5	TRBD2	TGCGCCAGCAGCGAACGGACTAGCGGGCGTAGGGAGACCCAGTACTTC	CASSERTSGRRETQYF
many	TRBV19	13	TRBJ1-5	-	TGTGCCAGTAGTATAGTTACGGATCAGCCCCAGCATTTT	CASSIVTDQPQHF
many	TRBV12-5	15	TRBJ2-6	-	TGTGCTAGTGGTTTCGGCCAGTCTGGGGCCAACGTCCTGACTTTC	CASGFGQSGANVLTF
-	TRBV7-6	16	TRBJ1-6	-	TGTGCCAGCAGCTTAGAGTCGACAGATTATAATTCACCCCTCCACTTT	CASSLESTDYNSPLHF
-	TRBV10-3	12	TRBJ1-2	-	TGTGCCATCAGGCGGGACGTAGGTGGCTACACCTTC	CAIRRDVGGYTF
many	TRBV19	15	TRBJ1-5	-	TGTGCCAGTAGTCTTTTTCAGGGACTCAATCAGCCCCAGCATTTT	CASSLFQGLNQPQHF
many	TRBV9	14	TRBJ1-1	-	TGTGCCAGCAGCGTGGGGTCAATAGGGACTGAAGCTTTCTTT	CASSVGSIGTEAFF
few	TRBV2	16	TRBJ2-2	TRBD2	TGTGCCAGCAGTGAAGCTGGACTAGTCTCGACCGGGGAGCTGTTTTTT	CASSEAGLVSTGELFF
-	TRBV29-1	11	TRBJ1-1	-	TGCAGTGCTAGAAGGGGGGCTGAAGCTTTCTTT	CSARRGAEAFF
many	TRBV9	15	TRBJ1-1	-	TGTGCCAGCAGCGTGGCACAGGGAGGCGGCACTGAAGCTTTCTTT	CASSVAQGGGTEAFF
few	TRBV6-6	14	TRBJ1-4	-	TGTGCCAGCAGTACCGGGACTCCTAATGAAAAACTGTTTTTT	CASSTGTPNEKLFF
-	TRBV7-9	12	TRBJ1-5	-	TGTGCCAGTAGCCCGGATTATCAGCCCCAGCATTTT	CASSPDYQPQHF
few	TRBV12-3/TRBV12-4	14	TRBJ1-3	TRBD1	TGTGCCAGCAGCTACCAACAGGGGGCCGTCACCATATATTTT	CASSYQQGAVTIYF
-	TRBV7-8	14	TRBJ1-3	-	TGTGCCAGCGCACCGTGGGGCTATGGCTACACCATATATTTT	CASAPWGYGYTIYF
many	TRBV19	13	TRBJ2-2	-	TGTGCCAGTAGTATTTACGGGACCGGGGAGCTGTTTTTT	CASSIYGTGELFF